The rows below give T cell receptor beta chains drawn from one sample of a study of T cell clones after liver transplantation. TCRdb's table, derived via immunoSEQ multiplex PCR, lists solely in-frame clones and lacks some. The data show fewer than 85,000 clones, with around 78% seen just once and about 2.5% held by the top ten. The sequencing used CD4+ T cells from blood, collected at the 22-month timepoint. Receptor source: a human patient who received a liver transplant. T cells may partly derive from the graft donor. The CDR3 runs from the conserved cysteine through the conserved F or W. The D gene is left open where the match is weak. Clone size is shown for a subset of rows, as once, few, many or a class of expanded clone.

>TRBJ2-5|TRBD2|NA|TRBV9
CASSETSGSRRETQYF
TGTGCCAGCAGCGAAACTAGCGGGAGTAGGAGGGAGACCCAGTACTTC
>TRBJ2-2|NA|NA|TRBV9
CASSPNELGELFF
TGTGCCAGCAGCCCAAATGAACTCGGGGAGCTGTTTTTT
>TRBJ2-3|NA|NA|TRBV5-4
CASSPQFEDTQYF
TGTGCCAGCAGCCCCCAGTTTGAGGATACGCAGTATTTT
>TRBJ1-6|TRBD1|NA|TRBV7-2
CASSDRDRRNSPLHF
TGTGCCAGCAGCGACCGGGACAGGCGTAATTCACCCCTCCACTTT
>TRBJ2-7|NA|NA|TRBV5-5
CASSLGRGLFYEQYF
TGTGCCAGCAGCTTAGGGAGGGGGCTTTTCTACGAGCAGTACTTC
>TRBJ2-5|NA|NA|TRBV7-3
CASSPSGSTQETQYF
TGTGCCAGCAGCCCCAGTGGGTCAACCCAAGAGACCCAGTACTTC
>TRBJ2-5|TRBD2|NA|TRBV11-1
CASSLDGTSGETQYF
TGTGCCAGCAGCTTAGACGGGACTAGTGGCGAGACCCAGTACTTC
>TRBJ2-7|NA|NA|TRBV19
CASNGDLTYEQYF
TGTGCCAGTAACGGGGACCTAACCTACGAGCAGTACTTC
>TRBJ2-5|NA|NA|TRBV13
CASSFTRETQYF
TGTGCCAGCAGCTTCACCCGAGAGACCCAGTACTTC
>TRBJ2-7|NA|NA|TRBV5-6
CASSRDGLHEQYF
TGTGCCAGCAGTAGGGACGGCCTACACGAGCAGTACTTC
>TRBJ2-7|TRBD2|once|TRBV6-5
CASSRTSGGYEQYF
TGTGCCAGCAGTCGGACTAGCGGGGGCTACGAGCAGTACTTC
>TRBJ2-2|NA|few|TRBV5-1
CASSPRGRADTGELFF
TGCGCCAGCAGCCCCCGGGGGCGGGCGGACACCGGGGAGCTGTTTTTT
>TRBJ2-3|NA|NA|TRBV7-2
CASSFSAGSADTQYF
TGTGCCAGCAGCTTTTCGGCAGGTTCTGCAGATACGCAGTATTTT
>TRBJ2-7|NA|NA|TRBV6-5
CASSYHGSSYEQYF
TGTGCCAGCAGTTACCACGGTTCTTCCTACGAGCAGTACTTC
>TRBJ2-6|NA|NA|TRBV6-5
CASSYNGISGANVLTF
TGTGCCAGCAGTTACAACGGAATCTCTGGGGCCAACGTCCTGACTTTC
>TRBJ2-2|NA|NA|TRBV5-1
CASSLQVDTGELFF
TGCGCCAGCAGCTTGCAGGTGGACACCGGGGAGCTGTTTTTT
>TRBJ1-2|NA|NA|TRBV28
CASSYGLYGYTF
TGTGCCAGCAGCTACGGGCTCTATGGCTACACCTTC
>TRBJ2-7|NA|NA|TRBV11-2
CASSLDLRGNYEQYF
TGTGCCAGCAGCTTAGATTTGAGGGGGAACTACGAGCAGTACTTC
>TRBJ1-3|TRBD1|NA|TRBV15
CATSRGQGQNTIYF
TGTGCCACCAGCAGGGGACAGGGGCAAAACACCATATATTTT
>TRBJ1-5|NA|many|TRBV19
CASTISPPQPQHF
TGTGCCAGTACCATATCCCCACCCCAGCCCCAGCATTTT
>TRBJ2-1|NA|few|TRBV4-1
CASSSFQGRDRWFF
TGCGCCAGCAGCAGTTTTCAGGGGAGGGACAGGTGGTTCTTC
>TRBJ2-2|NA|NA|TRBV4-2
CASSQDPPGESNTGELFF
TGTGCCAGCAGCCAAGATCCCCCGGGAGAGTCGAACACCGGGGAGCTGTTTTTT
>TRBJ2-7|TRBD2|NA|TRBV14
CASSRQRLAHEQYF
TGTGCCAGCAGCCGCCAGAGACTAGCCCACGAGCAGTACTTC
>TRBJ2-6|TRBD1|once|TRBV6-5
CASSLRGPGANVLTF
TGTGCCAGCAGTTTAAGGGGGCCTGGGGCCAACGTCCTGACTTTC
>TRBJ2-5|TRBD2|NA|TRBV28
CASSTSGRGAQETQYF
TGTGCCAGCAGCACTAGCGGGAGGGGGGCCCAAGAGACCCAGTACTTC
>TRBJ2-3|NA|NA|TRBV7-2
CASSTSGAGAGTQYF
TGTGCCAGCAGCACAAGCGGTGCGGGGGCGGGAACGCAGTATTTT
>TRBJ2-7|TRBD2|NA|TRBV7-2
CASSLSPSGSDQYF
TGTGCCAGCAGCTTAAGTCCCAGCGGGAGTGATCAGTACTTC
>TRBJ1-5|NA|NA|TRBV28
CASSHGGAGQPQHF
TGTGCCAGCAGTCATGGAGGTGCAGGTCAGCCCCAGCATTTT